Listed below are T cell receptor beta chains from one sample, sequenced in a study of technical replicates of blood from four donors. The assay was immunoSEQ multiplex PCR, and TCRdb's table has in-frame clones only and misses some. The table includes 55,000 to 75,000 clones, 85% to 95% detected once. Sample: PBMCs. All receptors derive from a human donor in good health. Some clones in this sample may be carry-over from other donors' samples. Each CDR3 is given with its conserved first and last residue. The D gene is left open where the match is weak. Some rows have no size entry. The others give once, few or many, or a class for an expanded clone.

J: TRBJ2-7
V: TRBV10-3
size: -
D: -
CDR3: CATGVSYEQYF
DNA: TGTGCCACGGGGGTCTCCTACGAGCAGTACTTC

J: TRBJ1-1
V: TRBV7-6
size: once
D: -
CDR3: CASSLGRVNTEAFF
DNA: TGTGCCAGCAGCTTAGGCCGGGTAAACACTGAAGCTTTCTTT

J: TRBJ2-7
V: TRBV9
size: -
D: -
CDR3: CASSRGTQPYEQYF
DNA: TGTGCCAGCAGCCGGGGGACTCAACCATACGAGCAGTACTTC

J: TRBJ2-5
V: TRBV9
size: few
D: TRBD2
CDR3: CASATSGLAGGFKPETQYF
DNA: TGTGCCAGCGCTACTTCGGGGCTAGCGGGGGGGTTCAAACCGGAGACCCAGTACTTC

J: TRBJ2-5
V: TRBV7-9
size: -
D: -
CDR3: CASSLGLTGEETQYF
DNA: TGTGCCAGCAGCTTAGGTTTAACAGGAGAAGAGACCCAGTACTTC

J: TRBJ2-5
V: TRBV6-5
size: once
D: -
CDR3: CASSSYETQYF
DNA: TGTGCCAGCAGTTCTTATGAGACCCAGTACTTC

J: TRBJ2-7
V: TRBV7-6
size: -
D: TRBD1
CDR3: CASSLVRGQGAPYEQYF
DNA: TGTGCCAGCAGCTTAGTAAGGGGACAGGGGGCACCCTACGAGCAGTACTTC

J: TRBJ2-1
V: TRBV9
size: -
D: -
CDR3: CASSVRGYYNEQFF
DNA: TGTGCCAGCAGCGTGAGGGGGTACTACAATGAGCAGTTCTTC

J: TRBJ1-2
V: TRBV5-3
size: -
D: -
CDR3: CARSLTGSDGYTF
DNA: TGTGCCAGAAGCTTGACGGGGAGCGATGGCTACACCTTC

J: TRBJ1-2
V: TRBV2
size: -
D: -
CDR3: CASSVSGADYGYTF
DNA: TGTGCCAGCAGTGTGTCAGGGGCGGACTATGGCTACACCTTC

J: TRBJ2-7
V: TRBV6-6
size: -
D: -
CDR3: CASSYSGGSYEQYF
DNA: TGTGCCAGCAGTTACAGCGGAGGGTCCTACGAGCAGTACTTC

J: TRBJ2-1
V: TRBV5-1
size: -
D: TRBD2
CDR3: CASSLGVGGGNEQFF
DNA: TGCGCCAGCAGCTTAGGTGTAGGCGGGGGGAATGAGCAGTTCTTC

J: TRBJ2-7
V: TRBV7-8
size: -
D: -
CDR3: CASSLDRHSYEQYF
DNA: TGTGCCAGCAGCTTAGACAGGCACTCCTACGAGCAGTACTTC

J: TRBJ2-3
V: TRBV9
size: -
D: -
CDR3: CASSVAIGGSTDTQYF
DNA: TGTGCCAGCAGCGTAGCTATAGGCGGGAGCACAGATACGCAGTATTTT

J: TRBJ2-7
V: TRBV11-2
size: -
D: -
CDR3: CASSLAAEQYF
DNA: TGTGCCAGCAGCTTGGCGGCCGAGCAGTACTTC

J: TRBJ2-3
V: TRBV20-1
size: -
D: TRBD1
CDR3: CRRQGPDTQYF
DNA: TGCAGAAGACAGGGTCCAGATACGCAGTATTTT

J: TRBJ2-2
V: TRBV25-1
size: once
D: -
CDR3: CASSVTGNTGELFF
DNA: TGTGCCAGCAGTGTCACAGGGAACACCGGGGAGCTGTTTTTT

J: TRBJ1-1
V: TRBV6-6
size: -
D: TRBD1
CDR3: CASRGQLNTEAFF
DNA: TGTGCCAGCAGGGGACAGCTTAACACTGAAGCTTTCTTT

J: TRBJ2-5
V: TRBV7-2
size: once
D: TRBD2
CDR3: CASSLRSGSRETQYF
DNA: TGTGCCAGCAGCTTAAGGAGCGGGAGTCGGGAGACCCAGTACTTC

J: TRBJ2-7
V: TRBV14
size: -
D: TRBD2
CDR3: CASSPWTSGRPLSF
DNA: TGTGCCAGCAGTCCATGGACTAGCGGGAGGCCCCTGTCGTTC

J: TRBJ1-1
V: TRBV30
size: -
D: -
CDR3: CAWSEGGGEAFF
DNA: TGTGCCTGGAGCGAGGGAGGTGGGGAAGCTTTCTTT

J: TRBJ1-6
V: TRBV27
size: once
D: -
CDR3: CASSLEGYNSPLHF
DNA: TGTGCCAGCAGTCTCGAGGGCTATAATTCACCCCTCCACTTT

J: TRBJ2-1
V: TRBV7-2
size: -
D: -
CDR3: CASSSGAFNEQFF
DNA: TGTGCCAGCAGCTCTGGGGCGTTCAATGAGCAGTTCTTC

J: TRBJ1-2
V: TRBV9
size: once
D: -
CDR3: CASSVEGQGGYTF
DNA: TGTGCCAGCAGCGTAGAGGGGCAGGGCGGCTACACCTTC

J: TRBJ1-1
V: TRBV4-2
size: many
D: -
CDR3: CASSQGGQDMNTEAFF
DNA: TGTGCCAGCAGCCAAGGAGGGCAAGACATGAACACTGAAGCTTTCTTT

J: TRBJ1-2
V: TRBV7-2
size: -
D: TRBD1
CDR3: CASNQGEGGYTF
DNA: TGTGCCAGCAACCAGGGGGAAGGAGGCTACACCTTC

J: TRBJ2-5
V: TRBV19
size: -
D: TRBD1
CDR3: CASTGQGAIETQYF
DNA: TGTGCCAGTACCGGACAGGGGGCGATTGAGACCCAGTACTTC

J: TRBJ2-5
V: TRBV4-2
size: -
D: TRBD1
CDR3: CASSRTGLETQYF
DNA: TGTGCCAGCAGCCGGACAGGGTTAGAGACCCAGTACTTC

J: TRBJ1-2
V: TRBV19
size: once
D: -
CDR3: CASSAQGTGYTF
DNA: TGTGCCAGTAGTGCGCAGGGGACTGGCTACACCTTC

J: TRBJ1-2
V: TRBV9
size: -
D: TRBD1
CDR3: CASSPGQIYGYTF
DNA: TGTGCCAGCAGCCCGGGACAGATCTATGGCTACACCTTC

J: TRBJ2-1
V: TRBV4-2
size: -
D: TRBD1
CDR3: CASSQGGQGLYEQFF
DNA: TGTGCCAGCAGCCAAGGGGGACAGGGGCTTTATGAGCAGTTCTTC

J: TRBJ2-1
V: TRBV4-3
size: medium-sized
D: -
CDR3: CASSQGAASYNEQFF
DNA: TGCGCCAGCAGCCAAGGGGCAGCATCCTACAATGAGCAGTTCTTC

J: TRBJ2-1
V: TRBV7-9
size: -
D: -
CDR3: CASSLDGLLYEQFF
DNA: TGTGCCAGCAGCTTAGATGGACTACTCTATGAGCAGTTCTTC

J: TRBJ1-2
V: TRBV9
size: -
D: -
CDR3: CASSPGEPGLPSGYTF
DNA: TGTGCCAGCAGCCCAGGGGAACCGGGATTACCATCGGGCTACACCTTC

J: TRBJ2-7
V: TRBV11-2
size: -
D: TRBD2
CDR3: CASSAFGGSRAYEQYF
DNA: TGTGCCAGCAGCGCCTTCGGCGGGAGCCGGGCCTACGAGCAGTACTTC

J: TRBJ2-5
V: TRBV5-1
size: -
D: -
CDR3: CASSLANPIAETQYF
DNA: TGCGCCAGCAGCTTGGCCAATCCCATAGCGGAGACCCAGTACTTC

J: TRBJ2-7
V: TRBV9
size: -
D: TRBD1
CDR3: CASSGGQGAWDEQYF
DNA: TGTGCCAGCAGCGGGGGACAGGGGGCTTGGGACGAGCAGTACTTC

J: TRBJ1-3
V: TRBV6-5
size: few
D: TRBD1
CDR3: CASSLDRANGNTIYF
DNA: TGTGCCAGCAGTCTGGACAGGGCAAATGGAAACACCATATATTTT

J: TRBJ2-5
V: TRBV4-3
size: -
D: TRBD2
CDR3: CASSQGTSGTQETQYF
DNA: TGCGCCAGCAGCCAAGGAACTAGCGGGACGCAAGAGACCCAGTACTTC

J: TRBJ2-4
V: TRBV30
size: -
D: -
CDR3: CAWTLKNIQYF
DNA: TGTGCCTGGACCCTGAAAAACATTCAGTACTTC

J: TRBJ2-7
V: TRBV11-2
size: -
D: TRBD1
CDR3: CASSSGGQGYEQYF
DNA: TGTGCCAGCAGCTCGGGCGGACAGGGCTACGAGCAGTACTTC

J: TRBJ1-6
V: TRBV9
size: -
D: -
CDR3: CASSARAQGNSPLHF
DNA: TGTGCCAGCAGCGCCCGGGCCCAGGGCAATTCACCCCTCCACTTT